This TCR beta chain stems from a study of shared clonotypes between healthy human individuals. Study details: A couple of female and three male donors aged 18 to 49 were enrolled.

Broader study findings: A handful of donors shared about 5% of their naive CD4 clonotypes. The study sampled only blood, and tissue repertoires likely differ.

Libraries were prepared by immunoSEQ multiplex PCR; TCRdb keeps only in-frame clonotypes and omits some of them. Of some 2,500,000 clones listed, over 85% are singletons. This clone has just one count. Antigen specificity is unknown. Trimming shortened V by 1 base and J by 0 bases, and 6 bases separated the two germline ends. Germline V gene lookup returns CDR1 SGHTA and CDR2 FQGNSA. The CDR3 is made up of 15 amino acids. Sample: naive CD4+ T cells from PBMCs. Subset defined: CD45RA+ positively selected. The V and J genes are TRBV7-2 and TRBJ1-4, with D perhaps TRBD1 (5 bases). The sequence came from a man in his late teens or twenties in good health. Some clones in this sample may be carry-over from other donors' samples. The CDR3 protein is CASSLGGSTNEKLFF. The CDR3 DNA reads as TGTGCCAGCAGCTTAGGGGGCTCAACTAATGAAAAACTGTTTTTT.